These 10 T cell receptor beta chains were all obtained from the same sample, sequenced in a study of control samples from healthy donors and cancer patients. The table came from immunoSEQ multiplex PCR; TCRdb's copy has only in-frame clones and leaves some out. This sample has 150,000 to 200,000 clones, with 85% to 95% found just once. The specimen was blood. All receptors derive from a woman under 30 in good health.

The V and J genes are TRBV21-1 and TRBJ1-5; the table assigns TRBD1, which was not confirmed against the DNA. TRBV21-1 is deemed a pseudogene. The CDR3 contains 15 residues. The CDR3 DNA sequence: TGTGCCAGCAGCGGAAGACAGGGTTTGAATCAGCCCCAGCATTTT. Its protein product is CASSGRQGLNQPQHF.

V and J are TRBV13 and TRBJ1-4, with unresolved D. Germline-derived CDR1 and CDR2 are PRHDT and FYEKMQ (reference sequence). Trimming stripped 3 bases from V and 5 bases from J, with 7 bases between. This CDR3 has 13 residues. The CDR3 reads CASSLTGNEKLFF. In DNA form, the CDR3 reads TGTGCCAGCAGCTTGACGGGAAATGAAAAACTGTTTTTT.

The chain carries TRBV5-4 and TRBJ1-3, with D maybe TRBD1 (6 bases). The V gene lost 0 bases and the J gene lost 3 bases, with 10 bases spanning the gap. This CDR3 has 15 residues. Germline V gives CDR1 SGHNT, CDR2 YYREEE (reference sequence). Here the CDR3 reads CASSLDGGYGNTIYF. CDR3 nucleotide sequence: TGTGCCAGCAGCTTGGACGGGGGCTATGGAAACACCATATATTTT.

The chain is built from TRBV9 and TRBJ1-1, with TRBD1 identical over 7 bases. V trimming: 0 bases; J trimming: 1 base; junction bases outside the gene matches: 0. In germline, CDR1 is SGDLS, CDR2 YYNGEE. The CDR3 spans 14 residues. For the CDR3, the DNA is TGTGCCAGCAGCGTAGACAGGGGGAACACTGAAGCTTTCTTT. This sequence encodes CASSVDRGNTEAFF.

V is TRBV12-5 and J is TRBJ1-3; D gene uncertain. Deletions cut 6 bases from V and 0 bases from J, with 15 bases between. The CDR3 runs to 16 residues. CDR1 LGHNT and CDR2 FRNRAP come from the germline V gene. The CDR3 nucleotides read TGTGCTAGTGGCTTACCTGGGTGGAGCTCTGGAAACACCATATATTTT. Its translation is CASGLPGWSSGNTIYF.

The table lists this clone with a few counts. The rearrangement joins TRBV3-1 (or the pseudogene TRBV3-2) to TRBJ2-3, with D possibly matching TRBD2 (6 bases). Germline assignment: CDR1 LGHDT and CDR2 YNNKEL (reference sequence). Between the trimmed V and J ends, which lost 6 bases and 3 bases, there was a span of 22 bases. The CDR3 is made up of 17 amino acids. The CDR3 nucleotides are TGTGCCAGCAGGCAAAGGGGACCTCTGCGGGAAACAGATACGCAGTATTTT. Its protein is CASRQRGPLRETDTQYF.

The CDR3 DNA reads TGTGCCATCAGTGGGACAGGGGAAAATGAAAAACTGTTTTTT. Its protein is CAISGTGENEKLFF. The chain is built from TRBV10-3 and TRBJ1-4; TRBD1 matches 9 bases. J lost 5 bases, V lost 4 bases, and 2 bases had no gene match. CDR1 and CDR2 (germline): ENHRY, SYGVKD. The CDR3 spans 14 residues.

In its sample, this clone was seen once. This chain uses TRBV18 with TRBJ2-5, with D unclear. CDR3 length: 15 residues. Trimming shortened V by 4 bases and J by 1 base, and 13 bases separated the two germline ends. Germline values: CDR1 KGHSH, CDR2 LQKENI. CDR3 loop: CASSLLHLVQETQYF. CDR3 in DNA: TGTGCCAGCTCACTTCTCCACCTTGTCCAAGAGACCCAGTACTTC.

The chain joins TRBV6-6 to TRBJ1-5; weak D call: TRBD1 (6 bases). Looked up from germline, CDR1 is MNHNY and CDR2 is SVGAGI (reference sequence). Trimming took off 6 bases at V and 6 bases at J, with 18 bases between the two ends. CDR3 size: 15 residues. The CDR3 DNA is TGTGCCAGCAGAGAAGTCTGGGGGGCAGTTCAGCCCCAGCATTTT. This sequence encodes CASREVWGAVQPQHF.

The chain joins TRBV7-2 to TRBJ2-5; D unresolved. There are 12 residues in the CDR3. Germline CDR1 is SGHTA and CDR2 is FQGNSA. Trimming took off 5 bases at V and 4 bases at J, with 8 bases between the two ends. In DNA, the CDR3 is TGTGCCAGCAGCGCCCTAACAGAGACCCAGTACTTC. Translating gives CASSALTETQYF.